The TCR beta chain described here comes from a study of blood T cell repertoires in COVID-19. Study overall: Donors in the United States, Italy and Spain gave samples during acute or convalescent COVID-19. PBMCs, B-cell-depleted T cells, or T cells provided the cDNA or gDNA that made up the material.

In the authors' methods: Counts of nucleated cells, estimated from reference gene primer amplification, were obtained. TCRdb's copy holds only in-frame clones and misses some; the assay was immunoSEQ multiplex PCR. That table furnishes V, J and clone size, whereas the DNA furnished D and trimming. The table shows 300,000 to 450,000 clones, with less than 85% occurring only once. Germline assignment: CDR1 SGHVS and CDR2 FQNEAQ. The CDR3 has 11 amino acids. This clone showed up just once. The receptor was isolated from a woman younger than 30 with acute or convalescent COVID-19. Sequenced material: peripheral blood. The J gene is TRBJ2-7, the V gene TRBV7-8, with 11 bases that match TRBD1. In nucleotides, the CDR3 is TGTGCCAGCAGCTCGGACAGGGGGCTATCGGTC. It is translated as CASSSDRGLSV.